The following is a TCR beta chain sequence with its context. The antigen is unknown. This record comes from a study of OX40 agonist ivuxolimab in advanced cancers. Overall study results and limits: The study found that CD8+ T cells averaged more expanded clones than CD4+. Dosing at 0.1 to 3.0 mg/kg was accompanied by clonal expansion of CD4+ and CD8+ blood T cells by week 6. People who partly responded at 0.1-3.0 mg/kg had some of the least clonal expansion seen.

Only in-frame clones appear in the TCRdb table, and some are missing; sequencing was by immunoSEQ multiplex PCR. The data show around 79,000 clones, approximately 85% seen once. Here the sequenced sample was CD4+ or CD8+ T cells sorted from blood, taken in a trial of the OX40 agonist ivuxolimab. The clonotype was recovered from an adult with an advanced solid tumor such as melanoma, head and neck, liver or kidney cancer.

The CDR3 coding sequence is TGTGCCAGCAGCCCCCCGGACAGGGCCTACGAGCAGTACTTC. Its protein is CASSPPDRAYEQYF. The chain has TRBV13 and TRBJ2-7; the match to TRBD1 covers 8 bases. Germline values: CDR1 PRHDT, CDR2 FYEKMQ (reference sequence). This CDR3 is 14 amino acids long. J was trimmed by 2 bases and V by 5 bases; bases with no gene match: 5. Drawing the rest from reference TRBV13 and TRBJ2-7, the complete variable domain is AAGVIQSPRHLIKEKRETATLKCYPIPRHDTVYWYQQGPGQDPQFLISFYEKMQSDKGSIPDRFSAQQFSDYHSELNMSSLELGDSALYFCASSPPDRAYEQYFGPGTRLTVT.